Each of the 27 T cell receptor beta chains below was sequenced from the same sample in a study of T-cell memory formation after mild COVID-19. TCRdb processed the 5' RACE reads anew with MiXCR; each CDR3 protein has one entry. The profile shows 90,000 to 130,000 distinct CDR3 sequences, roughly a sixth of them singletons. Sample: PBMCs or a T cell subset sorted from them (not recorded which). All receptors come from a young man who had mild COVID-19 (a few samples of this study predate the infection). Cell type and time point are not known.

This clonotype appeared a few times. V is TRBV12-3 or TRBV12-4 and J is TRBJ2-5; a possible D gene is TRBD2 (5 bases). The CDR3 has 13 residues. V shed 5 bases and J shed 3 bases, with 10 bases lying between them. The CDR3 region is CASSRDPKETQYF. The CDR3 DNA reads as TGTGCCAGCAGTCGGGATCCCAAAGAGACCCAGTACTTC.

This clonotype has only a few counts. The chain recombines TRBV2 with TRBJ2-5; tentative D call: TRBD1 (5 bases). Trimming pared 5 bases from V and 1 base from J, leaving 11 bases between. The CDR3 runs 14 residues. In germline, CDR1 is SNHLY, CDR2 FYNNEI. The CDR3 reads CASSSRAGQETQYF. CDR3 nucleotide sequence: TGTGCCAGCAGTTCCAGGGCAGGCCAAGAGACCCAGTACTTC.

There are a few counts of this clonotype. This chain joins TRBV5-1 and TRBJ2-3; the D gene is possibly TRBD1 (6 bases). The CDR3 loop spans 15 amino acids. Trimming took 4 bases from V and 1 from J, leaving 13 bases between them. Germline values: CDR1 SGHRS, CDR2 YFSETQ. This CDR3 reads CASSGSGAGTDTQYF. DNA for the CDR3: TGCGCCAGCAGCGGATCAGGGGCGGGCACAGATACGCAGTATTTT.

The chain joins TRBV5-1 to TRBJ2-1; either TRBD1 or TRBD2 may fit D (5 bases each). CDR1 and CDR2 (germline): SGHRS, YFSETQ. The V and J ends lost 1 base and 4 bases respectively, with 12 bases between them. There are 15 residues in the CDR3. CDR3 residues: CASSLSGPSYNEQFF. The DNA of the CDR3 is TGCGCCAGCAGCTTGTCGGGGCCAAGTTACAATGAGCAGTTCTTC.

This clonotype was seen a few times. The chain employs TRBV25-1 and TRBJ1-4; a possible D gene is TRBD1 (5 bases). The CDR3 runs 13 residues. The V end was cut by 3 bases, the J end by 13 bases, with 15 bases between. The V gene's germline CDR1 is MGHDK and CDR2 SYGVNS. The CDR3 nucleotides are TGTGCCAGCAGTGATCGGGGGGTAACCGGACTGTTTTTT. It specifies CASSDRGVTGLFF. Variable domain in full (rest from reference TRBV25-1 and TRBJ1-4): EADIYQTPRYLVIGTGKKITLECSQTMGHDKMYWYQQDPGMELHLIHYSYGVNSTEKGDLSSESTVSRIRTEHFPLTLESARPSHTSQYLCASSDRGVTGLFFGSGTQLSVL.

This clonotype has at least ten counts. V and J are TRBV7-2 and TRBJ1-2; 7 nucleotides match TRBD1. V gave up 6 bases and J gave up 4 bases; unmatched junction bases: 5. The CDR3 runs 13 residues. The germline V gene has CDR1 SGHTA and CDR2 FQGNSA. The CDR3 DNA sequence: TGTGCCAGCAGGACACGGGACAGCTATGGCTACACCTTC. It specifies CASRTRDSYGYTF.

The gene calls are TRBV28 and TRBJ1-4, with D possibly being TRBD1 (5 bases). CDR1 is MDHEN and CDR2 is SYDVKM in the germline V gene. V dropped 4 bases and J dropped 3 bases, with 15 bases sitting between them. The CDR3 covers 16 residues. The CDR3 DNA is TGTGCCAGCAGTTCGACAGCCCTGTCGTCTAATGAAAAACTGTTTTTT. Its translation is CASSSTALSSNEKLFF.

Ten or more counts support this clonotype. This rearrangement joins TRBV18 to TRBJ2-5; no definite D call. The germline V and J ends were trimmed by 2 bases and 5 bases, with 3 bases remaining between them. Per germline, CDR1 KGHSH and CDR2 LQKENI. This CDR3 is 11 amino acids long. The DNA for the CDR3 is TGTGCCAGCTCACCAAAGGAGACCCAGTACTTC. Translated: CASSPKETQYF.

This clonotype was observed a few times. DNA of the CDR3: TGTGCCAGCAGCTTTGTCGGGGGAAACCCTTATTCACCCCTCCACTTT. It is translated as CASSFVGGNPYSPLHF. This rearrangement joins TRBV5-6 to TRBJ1-6; weak D call: TRBD1 (5 bases). CDR3 length: 16 amino acids. The V and J ends lost 2 bases and 8 bases respectively, with 17 bases between them. Germline V gives CDR1 SGHDT, CDR2 YYEEEE.

This clonotype was detected a few times. The chain carries TRBV29-1 and TRBJ2-1, with a tentative D call TRBD2 (5 bases). In germline, CDR1 is SQVTM, CDR2 ANQGSEA. This CDR3 has 13 amino acids. Trimming stripped 3 bases from V and 8 bases from J, with 14 bases between. The CDR3 DNA sequence: TGCAGCGTTGATCATCCGGGGAAGGATGAGCAGTTCTTC. This encodes CSVDHPGKDEQFF.

This clonotype has a count of ten or more. The CDR3 DNA reads as TGCGCCAGCAGATCGGACAGGGAATATTCACCCCTCCACTTT. It is translated as CASRSDREYSPLHF. V gene TRBV5-1 combines with J gene TRBJ1-6, with 8 nucleotides matching TRBD1. With V trimmed by 5 bases and J by 8 bases, 6 bases remained unmatched. Germline-derived CDR1 and CDR2 are SGHRS and YFSETQ. The CDR3 covers 14 residues.

The rearrangement links TRBV7-2 to TRBJ2-2, with 13 bases fitting TRBD2. The CDR3 has 16 amino acids. Germline V lookup: CDR1 SGHTA, CDR2 FQGNSA. V was pared by 5 bases and J by 7 bases, with 7 bases of the junction left unmatched. The CDR3 protein is CASSLGLAGAGGELFF. CDR3 coding DNA: TGTGCCAGCAGCCTCGGACTAGCGGGGGCCGGCGGGGAGCTGTTTTTT. The complete variable domain, with remaining parts taken from reference TRBV7-2 and TRBJ2-2, reads GAGVSQSPSNKVTEKGKDVELRCDPISGHTALYWYRQSLGQGLEFLIYFQGNSAPDKSGLPSDRFSAERTGGSVSTLTIQRTQQEDSAVYLCASSLGLAGAGGELFFGEGSRLTVL.

The chain has TRBV12-3 or TRBV12-4 and TRBJ2-7; a possible D gene is TRBD2 (6 bases). V was shortened by 7 bases and J by 6 bases, with 16 bases between the two germline ends. The CDR3 contains 13 residues. The CDR3 sequence: CASKPTAGSEQYF. The DNA of the CDR3 is TGTGCCAGCAAACCCACGGCGGGGTCCGAGCAGTACTTC.

The chain couples TRBV24-1 to TRBJ2-1; D may match TRBD1 or TRBD2 (7 bases each). This CDR3 region has 16 residues. The germline V and J ends were trimmed by 4 bases and 3 bases, with 15 bases remaining between them. The germline gives CDR1 KGHDR, CDR2 SFDVKD. The CDR3 is CATSDSGGAVYNEQFF. As DNA, the CDR3 is TGTGCCACCAGTGACTCAGGGGGGGCGGTCTACAATGAGCAGTTCTTC.

This clonotype was seen a handful of times. The chain is built from TRBV7-2 and TRBJ2-3; 8 bases fit TRBD2. Germline lookup yields CDR1 SGHTA and CDR2 FQGNSA. Unmatched junction bases numbered 5, after V lost 3 bases and J lost 6 bases. This CDR3 comprises 14 residues. The CDR3 bases are TGTGCCAGCAGCTTGGGACTAGTAGGGGATACGCAGTATTTT. Amino acids: CASSLGLVGDTQYF.

V usage is TRBV4-3 and J usage is TRBJ2-1; tentative D call: TRBD2 (5 bases). CDR3 length: 16 amino acids. The V end was cut by 1 base, the J end by 7 bases, with 17 bases between. Germline V gene data show CDR1 as LGHNA and CDR2 as YSLEER. The CDR3 region is CASSQVSLAPGNEQFF. The CDR3, as DNA: TGCGCCAGCAGCCAAGTCAGCCTAGCCCCTGGAAATGAGCAGTTCTTC.

The chain has TRBV20-1 and TRBJ1-4; no firm D call. Germline V gives CDR1 DFQATT, CDR2 SNEGSKA (reference sequence). The CDR3 has 13 amino acids. V dropped 4 bases and J dropped 7 bases, with 13 bases sitting between them. The CDR3 sequence is CSAILHTGEKLFF. In nucleotides, the CDR3 is TGCAGTGCTATATTACACACTGGTGAAAAACTGTTTTTT.

This clonotype was counted many times. The gene calls are TRBV7-3 and TRBJ2-2; D unclear. Trimming left V 5 bases short and J 4 bases short, with 8 bases between. The CDR3 has 13 amino acids. CDR1 is SGHTA and CDR2 is FQGTGA in the germline V gene. The CDR3 spells CASSPQSTGELFF. CDR3 nucleotide sequence: TGTGCCAGCAGCCCCCAGAGCACCGGGGAGCTGTTTTTT.

This clonotype was found many times. The J gene is TRBJ2-5, the V gene TRBV19, with D unresolved. From germline, CDR1 is LNHDA and CDR2 SQIVND (reference sequence). V lost 5 bases and J 2 bases, leaving 9 bases between the germline ends. There are 13 residues in the CDR3. CDR3 sequence reads: CASSPPEQETQYF. The CDR3 DNA is TGTGCCAGTAGTCCCCCAGAACAAGAGACCCAGTACTTC.

This clonotype occurred a few times. The chain couples TRBV19 to TRBJ2-2; D is possibly TRBD2 (5 bases). CDR3 size: 15 residues. The germline gives CDR1 LNHDA, CDR2 SQIVND (reference sequence). V lost 7 bases to trimming and J lost 1 base, with 13 bases between them. CDR3 bases: TGTGCCAGTAAGAGGGCCCCAGGGAACACCGGGGAGCTGTTTTTT. The encoded protein is CASKRAPGNTGELFF.

There are a few counts of this clonotype. The chain has TRBV19 and TRBJ1-5; no clear D gene. Trimming removed 6 bases from V and 4 bases from J, with 7 bases in between. CDR1 and CDR2 from the germline V gene are LNHDA and SQIVND (reference sequence). This CDR3 has 12 amino acids. The CDR3, as DNA: TGTGCCAGTAGCCTAAATAATCAGCCCCAGCATTTT. This gives the protein CASSLNNQPQHF.

This clonotype has a handful of counts. J is TRBJ1-1 and V is TRBV7-2, with D unresolved. Per the germline V gene, CDR1 is SGHTA and CDR2 is FQGNSA. Trimming took off 3 bases at V and 7 bases at J, with 12 bases between the two ends. The CDR3 spans 13 residues. CDR3 loop: CASSFLHGFEAFF. CDR3 nucleotide sequence: TGTGCCAGCAGCTTTTTACACGGTTTTGAAGCTTTCTTT.

V usage is TRBV10-2 and J usage is TRBJ1-1; 7 bases are shared with TRBD1. Losses at the gene ends were 4 bases for V and 0 bases for J; bases not matched to a gene: 8. Germline CDR1 and CDR2: WSHSY and SAAADI. The CDR3 consists of 16 residues. CDR3 protein: CASSGGDSLMNTEAFF. CDR3 nucleotides: TGCGCCAGCAGTGGAGGGGACAGTCTGATGAACACTGAAGCTTTCTTT.

A few counts support this clonotype. This chain links TRBV18 with TRBJ2-7, with unresolved D. V was pared by 3 bases and J by 2 bases, with 11 bases between. Germline V gene lookup returns CDR1 KGHSH and CDR2 LQKENI. CDR3 length: 14 residues. The CDR3 is CASSPSSAPYEQYV. CDR3 sequence (DNA): TGTGCCAGCTCACCCTCCAGCGCGCCCTACGAGCAGTACGTC.

The sample holds a few counts of this clonotype. The chain carries TRBV11-1 and TRBJ2-1; 9 nucleotides match TRBD1. Trimming cost V 5 bases and J 6 bases; bases outside gene matches: 5. The CDR3 spans 14 residues. CDR1 and CDR2 (germline): SGHAT, FQDESV (reference sequence). CDR3 in amino acids: CASSRRTGVNEQFF. DNA of the CDR3: TGTGCCAGCAGCCGAAGGACAGGGGTCAATGAGCAGTTCTTC.

The V gene is TRBV7-2, the J gene TRBJ2-1; D not resolved. CDR3 size: 11 residues. Germline V gives CDR1 SGHTA, CDR2 FQGNSA. V lost 7 bases to trimming and J lost 12 bases, with 13 bases between them. The CDR3 DNA reads TGTGCCAGCACCTCCTTCACCGGGCAGTTCTTC. As protein: CASTSFTGQFF. The full variable domain, in which reference TRBV7-2 and TRBJ2-1 provide the parts outside the CDR3, is GAGVSQSPSNKVTEKGKDVELRCDPISGHTALYWYRQSLGQGLEFLIYFQGNSAPDKSGLPSDRFSAERTGGSVSTLTIQRTQQEDSAVYLCASTSFTGQFFGPGTRLTVL.

This clonotype has a handful of counts. This chain's CDR3 is CASTRGAKDAGELFF. The CDR3 DNA is TGTGCCAGCACCCGGGGTGCTAAGGATGCCGGGGAGCTGTTTTTT. The chain has TRBV12-3 or TRBV12-4 and TRBJ2-2; the D gene is possibly TRBD2 (5 bases). The CDR3 runs 15 residues. The V and J ends lost 7 bases and 6 bases respectively, with 18 bases between them.